What follows describes a single T cell receptor beta chain. This CDR3 comprises 14 residues. V trimming: 5 bases; J trimming: 6 bases; junction bases outside the gene matches: 9. Germline V gene lookup returns CDR1 SGHTA and CDR2 FQGTGA. The entry originates in a study of blood T cell repertoires in COVID-19. Libraries were prepared by immunoSEQ multiplex PCR; TCRdb keeps only in-frame clonotypes and omits some of them. The table includes approximately 93,000 clones, less than 85% detected once. The source material was peripheral blood. This chain connects TRBV7-3 to TRBJ1-2; 7 positions match TRBD1. This TCR derives from a man between 70 and 80 years old with COVID-19, enrolled during active disease. The CDR3 DNA follows: TGTGCCAGCAGCGCCCAACAGGGGTATGATGGCTACACCTTC. This encodes CASSAQQGYDGYTF.